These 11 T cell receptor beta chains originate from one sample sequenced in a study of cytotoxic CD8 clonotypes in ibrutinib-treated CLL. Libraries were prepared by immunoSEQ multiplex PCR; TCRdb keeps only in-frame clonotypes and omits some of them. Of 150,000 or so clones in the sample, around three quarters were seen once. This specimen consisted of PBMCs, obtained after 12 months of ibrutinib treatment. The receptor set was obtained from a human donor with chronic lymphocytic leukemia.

CDR3 in DNA: TGCGCCAGCAGCACCGGACAGGGTCATTCACCCCTCCACTTT. Translated, it gives CASSTGQGHSPLHF. The chain links TRBV5-1 to TRBJ1-6; 8 nucleotides align to TRBD1. CDR1 is SGHRS, CDR2 YFSETQ, per germline. Trimming cost V 4 bases and J 8 bases; bases outside gene matches: 5. The CDR3 extends over 14 amino acids.

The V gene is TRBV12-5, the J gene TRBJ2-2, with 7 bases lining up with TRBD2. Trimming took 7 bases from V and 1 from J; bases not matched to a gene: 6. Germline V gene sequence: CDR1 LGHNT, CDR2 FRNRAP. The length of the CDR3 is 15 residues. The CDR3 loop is CASARWGGNTGELFF. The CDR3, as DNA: TGTGCTAGTGCCCGCTGGGGGGGGAACACCGGGGAGCTGTTTTTT.

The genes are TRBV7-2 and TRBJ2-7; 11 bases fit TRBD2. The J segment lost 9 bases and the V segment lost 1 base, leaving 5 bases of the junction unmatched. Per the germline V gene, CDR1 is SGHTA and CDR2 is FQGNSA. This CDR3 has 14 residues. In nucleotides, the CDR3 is TGTGCCAGCAGCTTAGGGTCGCTAGCGGGAGGGCAGTACTTC. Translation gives CASSLGSLAGGQYF.

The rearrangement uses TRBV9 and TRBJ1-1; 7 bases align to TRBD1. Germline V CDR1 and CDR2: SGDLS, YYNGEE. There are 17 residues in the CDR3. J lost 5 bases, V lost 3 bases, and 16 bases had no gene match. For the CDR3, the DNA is TGTGCCAGCAGCGACCGCCCTCAGGGGGAGGGGTGGACTGAAGCTTTCTTT. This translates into CASSDRPQGEGWTEAFF.

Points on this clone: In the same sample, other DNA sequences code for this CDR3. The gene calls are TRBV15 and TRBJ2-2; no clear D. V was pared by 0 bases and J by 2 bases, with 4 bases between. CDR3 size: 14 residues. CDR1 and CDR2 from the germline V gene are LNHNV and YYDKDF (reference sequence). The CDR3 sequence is CATSRDRNTGELFF. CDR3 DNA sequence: TGTGCCACCAGCAGAGATCGCAACACCGGGGAGCTGTTTTTT.

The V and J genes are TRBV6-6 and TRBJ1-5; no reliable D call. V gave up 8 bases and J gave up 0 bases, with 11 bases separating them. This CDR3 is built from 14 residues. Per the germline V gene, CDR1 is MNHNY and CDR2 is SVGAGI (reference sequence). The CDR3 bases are TGTGCCAGCGGGAGGAGTTTTAGCAATCAGCCCCAGCATTTT. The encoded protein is CASGRSFSNQPQHF.

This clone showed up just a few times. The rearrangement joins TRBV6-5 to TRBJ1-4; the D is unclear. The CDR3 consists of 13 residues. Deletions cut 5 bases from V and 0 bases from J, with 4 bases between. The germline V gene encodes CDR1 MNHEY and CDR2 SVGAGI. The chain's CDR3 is CASSRATNEKLFF. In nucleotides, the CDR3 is TGTGCCAGCAGTCGTGCAACTAATGAAAAACTGTTTTTT.

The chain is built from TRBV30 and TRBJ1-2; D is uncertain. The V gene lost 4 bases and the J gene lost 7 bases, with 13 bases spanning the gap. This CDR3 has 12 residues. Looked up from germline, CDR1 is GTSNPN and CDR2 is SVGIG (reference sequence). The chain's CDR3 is CAWTGSLFGYTF. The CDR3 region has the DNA TGTGCCTGGACAGGCTCCCTATTTGGCTACACCTTC.

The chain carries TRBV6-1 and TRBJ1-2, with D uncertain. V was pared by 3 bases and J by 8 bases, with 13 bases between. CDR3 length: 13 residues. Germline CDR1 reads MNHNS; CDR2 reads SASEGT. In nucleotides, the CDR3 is TGTGCCAGCAGTGACCCCCAGACTTTGGGCTACACCTTC. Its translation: CASSDPQTLGYTF.

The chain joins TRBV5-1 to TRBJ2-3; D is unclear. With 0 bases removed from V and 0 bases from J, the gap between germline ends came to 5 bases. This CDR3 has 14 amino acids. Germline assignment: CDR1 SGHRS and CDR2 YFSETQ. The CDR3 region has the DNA TGCGCCAGCAGCTTGGCCGGTAGCACAGATACGCAGTATTTT. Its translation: CASSLAGSTDTQYF.

CDR3 in DNA: TGTGCCAGCAGTCTATTGGGCGAGTATAATTCACCCCTCCACTTT. It codes for CASSLLGEYNSPLHF. This chain links TRBV6-6 with TRBJ1-6; D not certain. The ends were cut back, 5 bases at V and 4 bases at J, with 12 bases in the middle. Germline-derived CDR1 and CDR2 are MNHNY and SVGAGI (reference sequence). This CDR3 spans 15 amino acids.